The present T cell receptor (beta chain) was sequenced within a study of spatial heterogeneity in lung cancer. Study-level information: For the average unique TCR and UMI combination, more than nine occurrences appeared in raw reads.

V was pared by 3 bases and J by 8 bases, with 6 bases of the junction left unmatched. Germline CDR1 SGHTA, CDR2 FQGTGA. The CDR3 extends over 16 amino acids. This clonotype was found many times. On each TCR cDNA molecule, a unique molecular identifier was present. TCRdb independently ran MiXCR on the 5' RACE reads; one entry per CDR3 protein. Here the sample spans some 21,000 distinct CDR3 sequences, about 3.5% being singletons. Time point given: sample taken at primary tumor resection. Material for sequencing was whole RNA from tumor, nontumor lung or frozen PBMC, left unsorted. The donor population consisted of approximately 79 patients with untreated, early-stage non-small cell lung cancer.

V is TRBV7-3 and J is TRBJ2-1; 14 bases fit TRBD2. The material sequenced was PBMCs, taken at surgery. The receptor comes from a female donor with early-stage non-small cell lung cancer. The CDR3 DNA sequence: TGTGCCAGCAGCTTGACTAGCGGGAGGGCCATGGATGAGCAGTTCTTC. Its translation is CASSLTSGRAMDEQFF.